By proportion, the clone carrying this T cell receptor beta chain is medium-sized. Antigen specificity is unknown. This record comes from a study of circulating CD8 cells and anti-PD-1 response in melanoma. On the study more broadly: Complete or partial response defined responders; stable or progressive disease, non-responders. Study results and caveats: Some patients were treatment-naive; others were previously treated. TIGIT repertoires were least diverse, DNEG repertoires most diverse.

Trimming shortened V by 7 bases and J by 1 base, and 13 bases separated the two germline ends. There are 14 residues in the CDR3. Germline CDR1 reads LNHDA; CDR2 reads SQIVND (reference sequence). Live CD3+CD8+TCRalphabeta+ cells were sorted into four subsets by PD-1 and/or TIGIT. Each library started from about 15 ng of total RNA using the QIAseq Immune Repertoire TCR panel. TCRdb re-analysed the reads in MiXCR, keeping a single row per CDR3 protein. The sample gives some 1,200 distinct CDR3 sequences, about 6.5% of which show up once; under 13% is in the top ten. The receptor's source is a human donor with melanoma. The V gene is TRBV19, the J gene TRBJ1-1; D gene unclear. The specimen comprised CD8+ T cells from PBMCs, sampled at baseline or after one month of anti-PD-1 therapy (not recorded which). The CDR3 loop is CASIRAPGNTEAFF. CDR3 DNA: TGTGCCAGTATCAGAGCCCCAGGGAACACTGAAGCTTTCTTT.